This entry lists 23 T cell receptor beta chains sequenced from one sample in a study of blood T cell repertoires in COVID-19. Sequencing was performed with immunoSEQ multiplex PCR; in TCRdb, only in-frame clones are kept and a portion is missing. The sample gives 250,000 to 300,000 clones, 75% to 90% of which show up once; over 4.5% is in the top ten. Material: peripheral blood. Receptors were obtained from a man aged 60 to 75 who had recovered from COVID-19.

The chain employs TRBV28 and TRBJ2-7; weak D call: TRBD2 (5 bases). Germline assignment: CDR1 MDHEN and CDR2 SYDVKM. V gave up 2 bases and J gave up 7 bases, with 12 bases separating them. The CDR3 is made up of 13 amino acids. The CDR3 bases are TGTGCCAGCAGTTTAGGAGGCACGCGGGAGCAGTACTTC. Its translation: CASSLGGTREQYF.

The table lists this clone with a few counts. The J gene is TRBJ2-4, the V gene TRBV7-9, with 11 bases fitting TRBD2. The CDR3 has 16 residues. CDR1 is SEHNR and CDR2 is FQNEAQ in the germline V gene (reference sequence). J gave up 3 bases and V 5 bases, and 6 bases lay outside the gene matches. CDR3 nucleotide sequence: TGTGCCAGCAGCCCTTGGACTAGCGGGCACAAAAACATTCAGTACTTC. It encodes CASSPWTSGHKNIQYF.

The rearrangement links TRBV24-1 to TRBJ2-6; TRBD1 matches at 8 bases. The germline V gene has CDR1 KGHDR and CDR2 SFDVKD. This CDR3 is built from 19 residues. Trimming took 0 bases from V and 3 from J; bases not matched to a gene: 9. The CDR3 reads CATSDLPLQGAGGANVLTF. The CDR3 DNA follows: TGTGCCACCAGTGATTTGCCTCTCCAGGGGGCCGGTGGGGCCAACGTCCTGACTTTC.

The CDR3: CASSLPLGTGVYEQYF. Here the CDR3 DNA reads TGTGCCAGCAGCTTACCCCTCGGGACAGGAGTCTACGAGCAGTACTTC. The V and J genes are TRBV7-9 and TRBJ2-7; 8 nucleotides agree with TRBD1. This CDR3 is 16 amino acids long. CDR1 and CDR2 (germline): SEHNR, FQNEAQ (reference sequence). V dropped 2 bases and J dropped 3; count of bases not matched to a gene: 9. Drawing the rest from reference TRBV7-9 and TRBJ2-7, the complete variable domain is DTGVSQNPRHKITKRGQNVTFRCDPISEHNRLYWYRQTLGQGPEFLTYFQNEAQLEKSRLLSDRFSAERPKGSFSTLEIQRTEQGDSAMYLCASSLPLGTGVYEQYFGPGTRLTVT.

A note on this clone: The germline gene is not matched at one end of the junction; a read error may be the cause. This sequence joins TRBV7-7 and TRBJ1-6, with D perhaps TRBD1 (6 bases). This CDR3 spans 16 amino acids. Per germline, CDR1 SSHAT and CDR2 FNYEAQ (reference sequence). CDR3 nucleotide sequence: TGTGCTAGCAGCCACCGGGGGGCACTCTATAATTCACCCCTCCACTTT. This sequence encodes CASSHRGALYNSPLHF.

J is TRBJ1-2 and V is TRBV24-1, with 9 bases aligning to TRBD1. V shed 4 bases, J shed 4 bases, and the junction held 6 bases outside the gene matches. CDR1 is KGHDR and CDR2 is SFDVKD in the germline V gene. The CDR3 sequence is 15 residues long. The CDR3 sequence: CATSDRTGDAYGYTF. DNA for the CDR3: TGTGCCACCAGTGACCGGACAGGGGACGCCTATGGCTACACCTTC.

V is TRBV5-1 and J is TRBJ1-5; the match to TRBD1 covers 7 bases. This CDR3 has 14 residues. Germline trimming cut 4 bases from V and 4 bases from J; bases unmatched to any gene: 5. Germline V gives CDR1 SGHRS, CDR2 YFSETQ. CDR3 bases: TGCGCCAGCAGCACGACAGGGATTAATCAGCCCCAGCATTTT. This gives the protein CASSTTGINQPQHF.

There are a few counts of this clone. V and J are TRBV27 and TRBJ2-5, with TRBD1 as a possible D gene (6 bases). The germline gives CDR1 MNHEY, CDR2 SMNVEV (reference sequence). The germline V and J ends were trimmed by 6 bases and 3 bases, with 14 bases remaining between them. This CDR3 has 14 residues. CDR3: CASRPTGRKETQYF. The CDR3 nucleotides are TGTGCCAGCAGGCCGACAGGTCGAAAAGAGACCCAGTACTTC.

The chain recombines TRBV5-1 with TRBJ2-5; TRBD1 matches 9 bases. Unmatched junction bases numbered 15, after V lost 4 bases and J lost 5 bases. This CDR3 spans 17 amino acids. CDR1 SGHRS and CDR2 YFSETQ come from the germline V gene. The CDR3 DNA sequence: TGCGCCAGCAGCATTTTTTCCCCGGGACAGGGTCCCGAGACCCAGTACTTC. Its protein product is CASSIFSPGQGPETQYF.

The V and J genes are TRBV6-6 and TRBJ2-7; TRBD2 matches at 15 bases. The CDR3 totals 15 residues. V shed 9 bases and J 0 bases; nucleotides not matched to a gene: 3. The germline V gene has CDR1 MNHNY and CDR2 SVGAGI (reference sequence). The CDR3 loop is CASGTSGRSSYEQYF. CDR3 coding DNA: TGTGCCAGTGGGACTAGCGGGAGGAGCTCCTACGAGCAGTACTTC.

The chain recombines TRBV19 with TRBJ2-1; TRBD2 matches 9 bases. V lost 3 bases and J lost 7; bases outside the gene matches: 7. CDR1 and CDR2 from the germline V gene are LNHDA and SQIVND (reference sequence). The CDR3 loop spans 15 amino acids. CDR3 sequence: CASSIGSGGGNEQFF. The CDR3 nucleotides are TGTGCCAGTAGTATCGGTAGCGGGGGAGGAAATGAGCAGTTCTTC.

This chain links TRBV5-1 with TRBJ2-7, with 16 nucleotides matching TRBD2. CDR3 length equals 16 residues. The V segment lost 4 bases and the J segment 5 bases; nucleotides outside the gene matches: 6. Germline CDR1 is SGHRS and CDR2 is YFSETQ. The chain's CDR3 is CASSPGTSGRANEQYF. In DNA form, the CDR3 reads TGCGCCAGCAGCCCGGGGACTAGCGGGAGGGCCAACGAGCAGTACTTC.

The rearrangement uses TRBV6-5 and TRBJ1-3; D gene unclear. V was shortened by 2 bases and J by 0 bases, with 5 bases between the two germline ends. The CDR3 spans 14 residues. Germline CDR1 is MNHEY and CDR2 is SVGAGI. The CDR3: CASSYPGSGNTIYF. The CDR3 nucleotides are TGTGCCAGCAGTTACCCAGGCTCTGGAAACACCATATATTTT.

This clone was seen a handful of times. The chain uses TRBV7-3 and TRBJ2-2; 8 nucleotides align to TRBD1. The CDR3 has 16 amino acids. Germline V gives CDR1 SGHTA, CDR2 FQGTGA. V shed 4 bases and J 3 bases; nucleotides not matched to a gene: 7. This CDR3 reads CASSYTGGWDTGELFF. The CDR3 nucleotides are TGTGCCAGCAGCTATACAGGGGGATGGGACACCGGGGAGCTGTTTTTT.

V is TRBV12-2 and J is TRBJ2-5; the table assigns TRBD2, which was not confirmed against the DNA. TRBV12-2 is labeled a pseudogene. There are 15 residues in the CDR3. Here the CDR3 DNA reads TGTGCAAGTCGCTCCCCGACTAGCTGGGCAGAGACCCAGTACTTC. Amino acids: CASRSPTSWAETQYF.

The CDR3 region is CASSQGPNPIQPQHF. CDR3 sequence (DNA): TGTGCCAGCAGCCAAGGGCCAAACCCAATTCAGCCCCAGCATTTT. The V and J genes are TRBV3-1 (or the pseudogene TRBV3-2) and TRBJ1-5; D gene uncertain. Trimming left V 1 base short and J 6 bases short, with 13 bases between. This CDR3 is built from 15 residues. Looked up from germline, CDR1 is LGHDT and CDR2 is YNNKEL (reference sequence).

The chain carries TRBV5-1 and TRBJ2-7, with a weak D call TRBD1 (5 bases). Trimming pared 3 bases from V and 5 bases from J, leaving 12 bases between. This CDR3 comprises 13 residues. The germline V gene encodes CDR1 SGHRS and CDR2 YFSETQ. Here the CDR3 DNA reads TGCGCCAGCAGCTGGGCAGGGTCCCACGAGCAGTACTTC. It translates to CASSWAGSHEQYF.

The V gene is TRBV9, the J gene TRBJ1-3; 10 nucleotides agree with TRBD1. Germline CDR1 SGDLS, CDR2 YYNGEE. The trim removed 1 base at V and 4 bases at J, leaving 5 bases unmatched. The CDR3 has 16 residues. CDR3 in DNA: TGTGCCAGCAGCGTAACTGGACAGGGGGGAGGAAACACCATATATTTT. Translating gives CASSVTGQGGGNTIYF.

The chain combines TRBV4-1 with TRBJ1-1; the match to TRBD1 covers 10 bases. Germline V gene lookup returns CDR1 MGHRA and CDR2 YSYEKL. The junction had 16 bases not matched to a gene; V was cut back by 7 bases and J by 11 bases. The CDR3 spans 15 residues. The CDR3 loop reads CASTRDAGTGVLAFF. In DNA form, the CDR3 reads TGCGCCAGCACCAGAGACGCAGGGACAGGGGTATTGGCTTTCTTT.

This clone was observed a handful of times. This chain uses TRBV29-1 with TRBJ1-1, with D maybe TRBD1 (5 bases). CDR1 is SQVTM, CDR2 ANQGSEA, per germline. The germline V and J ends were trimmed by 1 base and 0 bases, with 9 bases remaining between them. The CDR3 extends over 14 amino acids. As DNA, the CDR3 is TGCAGCGTTGAAGGACAGATCATGAACACTGAAGCTTTCTTT. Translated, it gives CSVEGQIMNTEAFF. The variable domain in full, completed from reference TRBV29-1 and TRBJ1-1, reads SAVISQKPSRDICQRGTSLTIQCQVDSQVTMMFWYRQQPGQSLTLIATANQGSEATYESGFVIDKFPISRPNLTFSTLTVSNMSPEDSSIYLCSVEGQIMNTEAFFGQGTRLTVV.

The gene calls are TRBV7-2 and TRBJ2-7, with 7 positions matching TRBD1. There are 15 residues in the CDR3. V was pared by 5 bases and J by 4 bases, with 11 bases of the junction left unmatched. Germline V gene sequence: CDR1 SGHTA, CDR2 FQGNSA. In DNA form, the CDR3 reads TGTGCCAGCAGCCAACCCGGGACAGCAACATACGAGCAGTACTTC. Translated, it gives CASSQPGTATYEQYF.

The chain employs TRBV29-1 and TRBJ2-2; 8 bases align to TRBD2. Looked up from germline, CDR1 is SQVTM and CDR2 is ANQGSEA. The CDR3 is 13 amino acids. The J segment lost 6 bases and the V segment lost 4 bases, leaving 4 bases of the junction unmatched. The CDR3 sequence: CSVGGLEAGELFF. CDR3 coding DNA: TGCAGCGTTGGGGGACTAGAGGCCGGGGAGCTGTTTTTT.

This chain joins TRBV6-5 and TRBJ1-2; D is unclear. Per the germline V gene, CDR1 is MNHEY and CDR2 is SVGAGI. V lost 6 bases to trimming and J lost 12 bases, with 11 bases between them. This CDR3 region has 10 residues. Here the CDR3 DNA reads TGTGCCAGCAGCGAGGGTAGAGACACCTTC. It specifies CASSEGRDTF.